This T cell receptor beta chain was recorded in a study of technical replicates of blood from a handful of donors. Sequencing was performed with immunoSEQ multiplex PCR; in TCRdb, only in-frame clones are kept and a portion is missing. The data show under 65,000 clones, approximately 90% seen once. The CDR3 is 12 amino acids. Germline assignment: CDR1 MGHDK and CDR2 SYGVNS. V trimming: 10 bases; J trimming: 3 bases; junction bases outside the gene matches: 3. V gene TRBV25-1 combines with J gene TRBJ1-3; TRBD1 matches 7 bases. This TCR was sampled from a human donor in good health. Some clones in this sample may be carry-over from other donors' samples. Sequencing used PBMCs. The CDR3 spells CATGTDGNTIYF. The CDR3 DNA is TGTGCCACCGGGACAGATGGAAACACCATATATTTT.